What follows is one TCR beta chain and its context. Its matching antigen is unknown. This sample was taken from a study of cytomegalovirus exposure and HLA in healthy donors. Study as a whole: Earlier work reported 95 million to 130 million unique TCR beta sequences from 170 million or so T cells.

Study-level findings and limits: The study recorded 150 to 200 TCR beta chains that were cytomegalovirus-associated. In a later analysis, specific HLA alleles were associated with 15,000 or so TCR beta sequences at a 0.05 false discovery rate.

PCR amplification relied on 60 Vbeta primers (plus 13 Jbeta primers). Method: immunoSEQ multiplex PCR; TCRdb's copy keeps in-frame clones and lacks some. The table for this sample gives 50,000 to 60,000 clones. Material: PBMCs. This TCR came from a woman aged 50 to 60 in good health and CMV-seropositive.

CDR3 coding DNA: TGTGCGCGGGGGCCAACCTCCTACGAGCAGTACTTC. It specifies CARGPTSYEQYF. This chain joins TRBV7-3 and TRBJ2-7, with D possibly matching TRBD2 (7 bases). Germline CDR1 SGHTA, CDR2 FQGTGA. CDR3 length: 12 residues.